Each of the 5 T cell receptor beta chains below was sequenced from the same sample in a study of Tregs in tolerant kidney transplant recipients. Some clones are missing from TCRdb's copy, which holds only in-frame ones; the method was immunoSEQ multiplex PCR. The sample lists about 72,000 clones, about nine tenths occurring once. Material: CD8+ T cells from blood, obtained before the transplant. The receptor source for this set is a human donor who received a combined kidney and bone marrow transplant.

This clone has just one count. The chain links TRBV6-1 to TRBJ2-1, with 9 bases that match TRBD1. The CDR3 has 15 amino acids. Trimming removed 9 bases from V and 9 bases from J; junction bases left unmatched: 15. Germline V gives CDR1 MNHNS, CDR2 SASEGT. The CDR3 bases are TGTGCCAGTCTCCTGGGGGGACAGGGTTATGGTGAGCAGTTCTTC. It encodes CASLLGGQGYGEQFF.

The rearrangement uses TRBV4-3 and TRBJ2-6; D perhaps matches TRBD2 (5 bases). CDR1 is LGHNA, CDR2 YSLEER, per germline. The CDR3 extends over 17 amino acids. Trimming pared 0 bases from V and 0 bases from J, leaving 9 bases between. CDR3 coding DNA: TGCGCCAGCAGCCAAGAAGGCGGGCTCTCTGGGGCCAACGTCCTGACTTTC. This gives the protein CASSQEGGLSGANVLTF.

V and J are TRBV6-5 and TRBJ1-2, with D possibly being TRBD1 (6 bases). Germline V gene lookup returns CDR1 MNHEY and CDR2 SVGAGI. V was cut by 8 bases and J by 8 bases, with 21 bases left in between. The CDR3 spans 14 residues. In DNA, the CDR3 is TGTGCCAGCGGGTGGGCCGGGGGGGCGCGGGGCTACACCTTC. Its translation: CASGWAGGARGYTF.

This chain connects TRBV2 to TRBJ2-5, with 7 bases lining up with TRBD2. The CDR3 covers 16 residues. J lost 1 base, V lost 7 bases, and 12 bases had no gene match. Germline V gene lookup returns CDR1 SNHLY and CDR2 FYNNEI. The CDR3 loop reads CASIRYLAEGQETQYF. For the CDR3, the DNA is TGTGCCAGCATCCGGTACCTAGCGGAGGGCCAAGAGACCCAGTACTTC.

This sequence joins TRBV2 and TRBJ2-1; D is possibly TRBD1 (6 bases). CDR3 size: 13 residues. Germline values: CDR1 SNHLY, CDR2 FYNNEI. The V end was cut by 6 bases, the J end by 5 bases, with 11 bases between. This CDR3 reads CASRSDSNNEQFF. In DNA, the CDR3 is TGTGCCAGCAGATCGGACAGTAACAATGAGCAGTTCTTC.